The sequence of this T cell receptor (beta chain) was determined in a study of T cell responses to AZD1222 COVID-19 vaccine (dated by TCRdb to the early 2020s). Regarding the research as a whole: AZD1222 recipients given second doses at about 4 weeks or at about 12 weeks were pooled, since spike-specific TCR depth and breadth were not found to differ between the two schedules. TCR sequencing was performed for approximately 240 trial participants, of whom some 200 were given two doses of AZD1222 and around 25 were given two doses of MenACWY control vaccine. Trial participants were enrolled by age into subgroups of 18-55, 56-69 and 70-plus years, and 148, 28 and 57 TCR-sequenced participants, respectively, were included in these subgroups.

The cysteine opens and the phenylalanine closes a CDR3 of 16 amino acids. Left in the record is the CDR3 DNA by itself, 48 bases read in frame from the first base. V is clipped by 0 bases and J by 4 bases, and the sequence between their germline boundaries is 13 bases long. CDR1 and CDR2 were assigned from the germline V gene as MNHEY and SVGAGI. The CDR3 regions of human TCRbeta chains were analyzed by immunosequencing. As for the authors' bioinformatics: Repertoire TCRs were matched against a reference library of SARS-CoV-2-specific TCRs generated with the MIRA antigen-specificity platform. Breadth was defined as the fraction of unique TCRs that were SARS-CoV-2-associated, and depth was defined as the fraction of total T cells that were SARS-CoV-2-associated. Using the MIRA data, each spike-specific TCR was mapped to the spike region that the TCR reacts to and placed in a CD4 or CD8 class. Log10-transformed breadth and depth values were compared by one-way ANOVA with Sidak's multiple comparisons tests. The clones in this table, taken by TCRdb from immuneACCESS, are in-frame only. Not every clone is retained; where verified, under half of the shortfall comes from an unresolved V gene, and the cause of the rest is unknown. Clone size and the V and J calls come from that table; the DNA yielded D and trimming. The sample yields approximately 120,000 clones; approximately 90% were counted once. The ten largest clones add up to more than 15% of the sample.

Notes on this clone: The antigen it binds to is not known. Base qualities are not recorded, but no much larger clone differs from it by a single base.

What this sample's time point label stands for: baseline before first vaccination. Vaccinee samples were obtained from the UK trials COV001 and COV002, which included a single-blind randomized controlled phase 2/3 trial of AZD1222 (ChAdOx1 nCoV-19) in healthy adults. Trial participant PBMC samples were collected at day 0 and day 28 after the second dose for TCRbeta chain sequencing. Overall study outcomes, separate from this receptor: Because no day 14 peak-response samples were available, the repertoires could be characterized only after the peak T cell response. Epitopes outside the regions mutated in the B.1.351 and B.1.1.7 variants were reportedly recognized by nearly half of the unique spike-specific TCRs. Spike-specific TCR breadth and depth rose significantly after two AZD1222 doses compared with day 0 and with MenACWY recipients. Participants were mostly white British and included more females than males, and it was suggested by the authors that clonal diversity may have been underestimated. Conclusions about previously exposed vaccinees are limited, since just five to seven AZD1222 recipients were seropositive for SARS-CoV-2 at baseline. In the small 56-69-year group, the increase in depth fell short of significance, most likely because of low power. The whole spike protein was spanned by vaccine-associated CD4 TCRs, and dominant responses were seen in regions 160-218 and 743-854.

The chain employs TRBV6-5 and TRBJ2-1; the D gene is possibly TRBD1 or TRBD2, each agreeing over 5 bases. The sample was peripheral blood, taken on day 0 of AZD1222 vaccination. This clonotype originated in an adult in good health. The CDR3 region: CASSYSPRDQYNEQFF. The bases read TGTGCCAGCAGTTACTCCCCTCGGGACCAATACAATGAGCAGTTCTTC.